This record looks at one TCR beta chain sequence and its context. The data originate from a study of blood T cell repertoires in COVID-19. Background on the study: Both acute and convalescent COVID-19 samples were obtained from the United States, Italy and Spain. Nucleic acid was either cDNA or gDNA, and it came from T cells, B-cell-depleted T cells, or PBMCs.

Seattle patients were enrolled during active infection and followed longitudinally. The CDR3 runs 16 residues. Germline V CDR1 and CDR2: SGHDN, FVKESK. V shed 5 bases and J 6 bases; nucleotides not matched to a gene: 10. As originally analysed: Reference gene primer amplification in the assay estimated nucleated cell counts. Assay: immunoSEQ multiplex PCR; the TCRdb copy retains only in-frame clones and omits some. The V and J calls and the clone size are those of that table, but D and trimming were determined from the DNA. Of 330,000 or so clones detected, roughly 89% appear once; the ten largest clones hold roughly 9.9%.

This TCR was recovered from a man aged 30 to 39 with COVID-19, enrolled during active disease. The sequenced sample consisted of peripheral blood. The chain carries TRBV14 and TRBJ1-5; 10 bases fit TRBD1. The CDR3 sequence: CASSSDRQGAAQPQHF. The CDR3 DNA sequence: TGTGCCAGCAGCTCAGATCGACAGGGGGCGGCTCAGCCCCAGCATTTT.